This T cell receptor beta chain was observed in a study of blood T cells in healthy people across ages. Combining a sample-barcoded 5' primer with a J-beta primer mix, a second PCR ran for roughly 7 to 12 cycles. In TCRdb, the 5' RACE reads were re-called with MiXCR into one record per CDR3 protein. The sample lists 910,000 or so distinct CDR3 sequences; roughly 51% were seen once. In germline, CDR1 is LNHNV, CDR2 YYDKDF (reference sequence). Deletions cut 0 bases from V and 0 bases from J, with 11 bases between. This CDR3 spans 16 amino acids. This receptor was obtained from a woman aged 55-75 years in good health. The specimen was blood. V and J are TRBV15 and TRBJ1-2; no firm D call. The CDR3, as DNA: TGTGCCACCAGCAGAGATGGCCGCCCTTCTAACTATGGCTACACCTTC. It codes for CATSRDGRPSNYGYTF.